Each of the 17 T cell receptor beta chains below was sequenced from the same sample in a study of shared clonotypes between healthy human individuals. Only in-frame clones appear in the TCRdb table, and some are missing; sequencing was by immunoSEQ multiplex PCR. Counted here are roughly 2.6 million clones, just over 90% occurring once; the ten biggest clones make up 0.13% to 0.15%. Input material: naive CD4+ T cells sorted from blood. The subset is: CD45RA+ positively selected. Receptors originate from a man aged 18 to 30 in good health.

J is TRBJ2-7 and V is TRBV11-3; D is perhaps TRBD1 (6 bases). The CDR3 consists of 13 residues. The V end lost 5 bases, the J end lost 2 bases, and 10 bases lay between the germline ends. CDR1 and CDR2 from the germline V gene are SGHNT and YENEEA. The CDR3 here is CASSKGDTYEQYF. CDR3 DNA: TGTGCCAGCAGCAAAGGGGACACCTACGAGCAGTACTTC.

Comments on this clone: This same CDR3 is encoded by further DNA sequences in the sample. The chain is built from TRBV5-6 and TRBJ1-6; 7 bases fit TRBD1. Trimming removed 0 bases from V and 7 bases from J; junction bases left unmatched: 1. The germline CDR1 and CDR2 sequences are SGHDT and YYEEEE. CDR3 length equals 14 residues. The CDR3 loop reads CASSLGQGNSPLHF. The CDR3 DNA is TGTGCCAGCAGCTTGGGACAGGGAAATTCACCCCTCCACTTT. The whole variable domain, remainder taken from reference TRBV5-6 and TRBJ1-6, is DAGVTQSPTHLIKTRGQQVTLRCSPKSGHDTVSWYQQALGQGPQFIFQYYEEEERQRGNFPDRFSGHQFPNYSSELNVNALLLGDSALYLCASSLGQGNSPLHFGNGTRLTVT.

The CDR3 loop reads CASSLRGTQKNIQYF. The CDR3 DNA reads as TGTGCCAGCAGCTTACGGGGGACCCAAAAAAACATTCAGTACTTC. The J gene is TRBJ2-4, the V gene TRBV13; perhaps TRBD2 as D (6 bases). The CDR3 is 15 amino acids. Germline V gives CDR1 PRHDT, CDR2 FYEKMQ (reference sequence). V dropped 2 bases and J dropped 4 bases, with 12 bases sitting between them.

This sequence joins TRBV19 and TRBJ2-2; D is perhaps TRBD2 (5 bases). V gave up 3 bases and J gave up 8 bases, with 16 bases separating them. Germline V gives CDR1 LNHDA, CDR2 SQIVND (reference sequence). This CDR3 comprises 15 residues. The chain's CDR3 is CASSIVTTGGGELFF. The CDR3 DNA follows: TGTGCCAGTAGTATTGTAACTACCGGAGGAGGGGAGCTGTTTTTT.

The chain carries TRBV6-6 and TRBJ2-7, with 11 bases identical to TRBD2. The trim removed 4 bases at V and 5 bases at J, leaving 4 bases unmatched. Germline values: CDR1 MNHNY, CDR2 SVGAGI (reference sequence). The length of the CDR3 is 14 residues. CDR3 protein: CASSSGLAGHEQYF. CDR3 DNA: TGTGCCAGCAGTTCAGGACTAGCGGGCCACGAGCAGTACTTC.

The chain carries TRBV5-1 and TRBJ2-3; tentative D call: TRBD1 (5 bases). The length of the CDR3 is 14 residues. The ends were cut back, 3 bases at V and 5 bases at J, with 13 bases in the middle. From germline, CDR1 is SGHRS and CDR2 YFSETQ. The CDR3 DNA reads TGCGCCAGCAGCTCACAGGTATCGGGAGATACGCAGTATTTT. Residues: CASSSQVSGDTQYF.

This chain links TRBV7-9 with TRBJ2-7, with 15 bases matching TRBD2. J lost 4 bases, V lost 3 bases, and 7 bases had no gene match. The CDR3 totals 17 residues. CDR1 and CDR2 from the germline V gene are SEHNR and FQNEAQ (reference sequence). CDR3 nucleotide sequence: TGTGCCAGCAGCTTCGGGACTAGCGGGAGGCTGGGTTACGAGCAGTACTTC. Amino acid sequence: CASSFGTSGRLGYEQYF.

The gene calls are TRBV28 and TRBJ1-5; D is uncertain. Looked up from germline, CDR1 is MDHEN and CDR2 is SYDVKM. The germline V and J ends were trimmed by 7 bases and 0 bases, with 7 bases remaining between them. The CDR3 length is 13 residues. CDR3 bases: TGTGCCAGCAAGAGGTTTAGCAATCAGCCCCAGCATTTT. Amino acids: CASKRFSNQPQHF.

V and J are TRBV7-2 and TRBJ2-4; perhaps TRBD1 as D (5 bases). Germline-derived CDR1 and CDR2 are SGHTA and FQGNSA. The CDR3 totals 15 residues. V lost 5 bases, J lost 1 base, and 12 bases lay in between. The CDR3 sequence is CASSINQGAKNIQYF. The DNA of the CDR3 is TGTGCCAGCAGCATAAATCAGGGCGCCAAAAACATTCAGTACTTC.

With respect to this clone: This CDR3 is also generated by other DNA sequences in the sample. The rearrangement uses TRBV2 and TRBJ1-1; no clear D. Looked up from germline, CDR1 is SNHLY and CDR2 is FYNNEI. V was cut by 9 bases and J by 0 bases, with 8 bases left in between. This CDR3 spans 12 amino acids. The CDR3 reads CASSRMNTEAFF. The CDR3 DNA is TGTGCCAGTTCCCGGATGAACACTGAAGCTTTCTTT.

J is TRBJ2-2 and V is TRBV7-9; 8 positions agree with TRBD2. Germline trimming cut 5 bases from V and 0 bases from J; bases unmatched to any gene: 5. The CDR3 runs 16 residues. CDR1 is SEHNR, CDR2 FQNEAQ, per germline (reference sequence). The CDR3 region has the DNA TGTGCCAGCAGCCCCCCGGGACTAGCGAACACCGGGGAGCTGTTTTTT. This encodes CASSPPGLANTGELFF.

The V gene is TRBV7-9, the J gene TRBJ2-2; D may be TRBD1 or TRBD2 (5 bases each). The germline V gene encodes CDR1 SEHNR and CDR2 FQNEAQ (reference sequence). This CDR3 contains 17 residues. Trimming pared 5 bases from V and 4 bases from J, leaving 20 bases between. The CDR3 here is CASSITPTGGFTGELFF. The CDR3 DNA reads TGTGCCAGCAGCATAACCCCAACAGGAGGCTTCACCGGGGAGCTGTTTTTT. Using reference TRBV7-9 and TRBJ2-2 for the parts outside the CDR3, the full variable domain is DTGVSQNPRHKITKRGQNVTFRCDPISEHNRLYWYRQTLGQGPEFLTYFQNEAQLEKSRLLSDRFSAERPKGSFSTLEIQRTEQGDSAMYLCASSITPTGGFTGELFFGEGSRLTVL.

V usage is TRBV4-3 and J usage is TRBJ2-5; D is ambiguous. Trimming pared 3 bases from V and 5 bases from J, leaving 22 bases between. The CDR3 extends over 17 amino acids. Germline CDR1 reads LGHNA; CDR2 reads YSLEER. Written as DNA, the CDR3 is TGCGCCAGCAGCCACCGCGAGGCAGCGATGTTCGGGGAGACCCAGTACTTC. Translation: CASSHREAAMFGETQYF.

J is TRBJ1-2 and V is TRBV19; a weak D match, TRBD1 (5 bases). V was trimmed by 8 bases and J by 4 bases, leaving 14 bases between them. CDR1 LNHDA and CDR2 SQIVND come from the germline V gene (reference sequence). The CDR3 loop spans 13 amino acids. The CDR3 bases are TGTGCCAGTGGCGCGAGACAGATCTATGGCTACACCTTC. It is translated as CASGARQIYGYTF.

This clone was counted a single time. This sequence joins TRBV10-3 and TRBJ2-2; the D gene is possibly TRBD2 (6 bases). Germline lookup yields CDR1 ENHRY and CDR2 SYGVKD. This CDR3 is 14 amino acids long. Trimming removed 2 bases from V and 4 bases from J, with 8 bases in between. The CDR3 loop reads CAISERGGTGELFF. The DNA for the CDR3 is TGTGCCATCAGTGAGAGGGGAGGCACCGGGGAGCTGTTTTTT.

The chain recombines TRBV28 with TRBJ1-5, with 7 bases matching TRBD1. V shed 4 bases and J 6 bases; nucleotides not matched to a gene: 18. Germline lookup yields CDR1 MDHEN and CDR2 SYDVKM. The CDR3 is made up of 18 amino acids. The CDR3 DNA is TGTGCCAGCAGTTCCTTCGGGTATACAGGGGAGTCGGGTCAGCCCCAGCATTTT. Translated: CASSSFGYTGESGQPQHF.

Written as DNA, the CDR3 is TGTGCCAGCAGCTTTACCAGGAGCACAGATACGCAGTATTTT. This codes for CASSFTRSTDTQYF. The chain employs TRBV7-9 and TRBJ2-3; D gene unclear. This CDR3 region has 14 residues. Trimming took off 3 bases at V and 0 bases at J, with 7 bases between the two ends. CDR1 SEHNR and CDR2 FQNEAQ come from the germline V gene (reference sequence).